This T cell receptor beta chain was sequenced in a study of CD8 T cells in Susac syndrome. Random hexamers primed reverse transcription of about 0.5 to 1 ug RNA. TCRdb used MiXCR to reprocess the immunoSEQ multiplex PCR reads, holding one entry per CDR3 protein. The table shows about 140,000 distinct CDR3 sequences, with more than 85% occurring only once. This CDR3 has 14 residues. With V trimmed by 0 bases and J by 5 bases, 4 bases remained unmatched. CDR1 and CDR2 (germline): SGDLS, YYNGEE. Study-wide findings and caveats: The study's TCR sequencing and HLA analysis covered a relatively small number of individuals, and the study acknowledged this.

Patients with Susac syndrome met diagnostic criteria defined recently for definite or probable disease. With regard to this clonotype: The antigen is not known.

This sequence was found in a human donor with Susac syndrome. The source material was CD8+ T cells from PBMCs. The rearrangement links TRBV9 to TRBJ2-7; TRBD2 agrees at 8 bases. Here the CDR3 reads CASSVDGGRNEQYF. The CDR3, as DNA: TGTGCCAGCAGCGTAGATGGCGGGAGGAACGAGCAGTACTTC.